These 25 T cell receptor beta chains originate from one sample sequenced in a study of blood T cell repertoires in COVID-19. Some clones are missing from TCRdb's copy, which holds only in-frame ones; the method was immunoSEQ multiplex PCR. The sample yields under 500,000 clones, roughly 87% seen once. Material for sequencing was PBMCs or T cells enriched from blood (not recorded which). The receptors derive from a woman between 18 and 29 years old with acute COVID-19.

The chain couples TRBV7-9 to TRBJ2-2; 11 positions agree with TRBD2. Germline trimming cut 4 bases from V and 5 bases from J; bases unmatched to any gene: 6. Germline V gives CDR1 SEHNR, CDR2 FQNEAQ (reference sequence). The CDR3 has 16 residues. The CDR3 is CASSSLGLAETGELFF. The CDR3 DNA reads as TGTGCCAGCAGCTCGCTGGGACTAGCGGAAACCGGGGAGCTGTTTTTT.

The genes are TRBV6-5 and TRBJ1-5; a possible D gene is TRBD1 (5 bases). Germline CDR1 MNHEY, CDR2 SVGAGI. With 2 bases removed from V and 2 bases from J, the gap between germline ends came to 10 bases. The CDR3 is 15 amino acids. The chain's CDR3 is CASSYLGQGNQPQHF. As DNA, the CDR3 is TGTGCCAGCAGTTACCTGGGGCAGGGCAATCAGCCCCAGCATTTT.

J is TRBJ1-5 and V is TRBV27; no definite D call. With 5 bases removed from V and 4 bases from J, the gap between germline ends came to 9 bases. This CDR3 comprises 13 residues. Germline V CDR1 and CDR2: MNHEY, SMNVEV (reference sequence). The CDR3 is CASSVIFNQPQHF. CDR3 coding DNA: TGTGCCAGCAGTGTCATTTTTAATCAGCCCCAGCATTTT.

V and J are TRBV6-2 or TRBV6-3 and TRBJ1-1, with D possibly matching TRBD1 (5 bases). CDR1 is MNHEY, CDR2 SVGEGT, per germline. The CDR3 is 14 residues long. The V end was cut by 5 bases, the J end by 1 base, with 11 bases between. The CDR3 DNA is TGTGCCAGCAGTGCCCAGGGTTGGAACACTGAAGCTTTCTTT. Amino acids: CASSAQGWNTEAFF.

This clone has a handful of counts. The chain joins TRBV4-2 to TRBJ1-5; 8 bases agree with TRBD1. J was trimmed by 2 bases and V by 6 bases; bases with no gene match: 6. CDR3 size: 15 residues. CDR1 is LGHNA, CDR2 YNFKEQ, per germline. The CDR3: CASRAGGAGNQPQHF. For the CDR3, the DNA is TGTGCCAGCAGAGCAGGGGGCGCGGGCAATCAGCCCCAGCATTTT.

This clone was detected once. The chain couples TRBV9 to TRBJ2-1; possible D gene TRBD2, 5 bases. Per germline, CDR1 SGDLS and CDR2 YYNGEE. Trimming shortened V by 4 bases and J by 6 bases, and 17 bases separated the two germline ends. CDR3 length: 15 amino acids. The CDR3 sequence: CASSQPGKGSNEQFF. As DNA, the CDR3 is TGTGCCAGCAGCCAACCGGGAAAGGGATCCAATGAGCAGTTCTTC.

This clone has only one observation. This sequence joins TRBV10-2 and TRBJ2-3; 7 positions agree with TRBD2. With 2 bases clipped from V and 2 bases from J, the junction kept 4 bases outside the gene matches. The CDR3 has 15 residues. The germline CDR1 and CDR2 sequences are WSHSY and SAAADI. CDR3 in amino acids: CASSETSDTTDTQYF. CDR3 coding DNA: TGCGCCAGCAGTGAGACTAGCGATACCACAGATACGCAGTATTTT.

The chain couples TRBV5-1 to TRBJ2-7, with D possibly being TRBD1 (7 bases). V lost 6 bases to trimming and J lost 0 bases, with 16 bases between them. There are 15 residues in the CDR3. Germline values: CDR1 SGHRS, CDR2 YFSETQ. CDR3: CASTGGTASSYEQYF. The DNA of the CDR3 is TGCGCCAGCACCGGCGGGACAGCATCCTCCTACGAGCAGTACTTC.

This clone has only a few counts. The rearrangement uses TRBV4-3 and TRBJ1-5; 7 bases agree with TRBD1. The CDR3 runs to 14 residues. The V gene's germline CDR1 is LGHNA and CDR2 YSLEER. J lost 7 bases, V lost 1 base, and 4 bases had no gene match. CDR3 sequence: CASSQGQGRQPQHF. CDR3 nucleotide sequence: TGCGCCAGCAGCCAAGGACAGGGCCGACAGCCCCAGCATTTT.

CDR3 protein: CALGPERVSGNTIYF. CDR3 sequence (DNA): TGTGCCCTAGGACCCGAGAGGGTCTCTGGAAACACCATATATTTT. This chain links TRBV21-1 with TRBJ1-3. TRBV21-1 corresponds to a pseudogene. The length of the CDR3 is 15 residues.

This clone was counted a single time. The CDR3 loop reads CASSPGEANSPLHF. The CDR3, as DNA: TGTGCCAGCAGCCCCGGGGAGGCTAATTCACCCCTCCACTTT. The chain combines TRBV5-6 with TRBJ1-6; no clear D gene. The CDR3 has 14 amino acids. Germline V gene sequence: CDR1 SGHDT, CDR2 YYEEEE. V lost 4 bases to trimming and J lost 6 bases, with 11 bases between them.

The chain joins TRBV24-1 to TRBJ1-4; TRBD1 might be the D (5 bases). The V end lost 3 bases, the J end lost 8 bases, and 15 bases lay between the germline ends. The CDR3 sequence is 15 residues long. From germline, CDR1 is KGHDR and CDR2 SFDVKD. The CDR3 sequence: CATSDAGGAEEKLFF. CDR3 sequence (DNA): TGTGCCACCAGTGATGCCGGGGGAGCAGAAGAAAAACTGTTTTTT.

This chain links TRBV12-1 with TRBJ1-1. TRBV12-1 is a documented pseudogene. The CDR3 is 12 amino acids. The CDR3 DNA sequence: TGTGCCAGCAGCTTTTCAGATGGCGGAGCTTTCTTT. It codes for CASSFSDGGAFF.

This chain joins TRBV4-1 and TRBJ2-3; tentative D call: TRBD1 (6 bases). The CDR3 contains 15 residues. V was shortened by 2 bases and J by 0 bases, with 9 bases between the two germline ends. Germline CDR1 reads MGHRA; CDR2 reads YSYEKL. The CDR3 region has the DNA TGCGCCAGCAGCCAAAGGCAGGGGAGCACAGATACGCAGTATTTT. Translated, it gives CASSQRQGSTDTQYF.

The chain has TRBV30 and TRBJ1-1; D ambiguous. V gave up 7 bases and J gave up 0 bases, with 15 bases separating them. Germline V lookup: CDR1 GTSNPN, CDR2 SVGIG (reference sequence). CDR3 size: 14 residues. The CDR3 DNA sequence: TGTGCCTCTTACAAGGGAGGCATGAACACTGAAGCTTTCTTT. Protein product: CASYKGGMNTEAFF.

This rearrangement joins TRBV4-2 to TRBJ2-7, with 9 bases lining up with TRBD1. CDR3 length: 15 amino acids. V shed 1 base and J 5 bases; nucleotides not matched to a gene: 6. In germline, CDR1 is LGHNA, CDR2 YNFKEQ. In nucleotides, the CDR3 is TGTGCCAGCAGCCAAGCCGGGACAGGGAACCACGAGCAGTACTTC. Amino acids: CASSQAGTGNHEQYF.

CDR3 sequence (DNA): TGTGCCAGCATGCAGGGGGTCGGCTACGAGCAGTACTTC. This codes for CASMQGVGYEQYF. The rearrangement uses TRBV12-3 or TRBV12-4 and TRBJ2-7; 7 nucleotides line up with TRBD1. The CDR3 sequence is 13 residues long. The V segment lost 7 bases and the J segment 3 bases; nucleotides outside the gene matches: 6.

The genes are TRBV28 and TRBJ1-2; possible D gene TRBD1, 5 bases. The V gene lost 6 bases and the J gene lost 4 bases, with 9 bases spanning the gap. From germline, CDR1 is MDHEN and CDR2 SYDVKM. This CDR3 contains 12 residues. CDR3 DNA sequence: TGTGCCAGCAGCCGGCAGGGCTATGGCTACACCTTC. Translated, it gives CASSRQGYGYTF.

The chain recombines TRBV9 with TRBJ1-4; TRBD1 matches at 7 bases. V lost 4 bases and J lost 0; bases outside the gene matches: 3. Per the germline V gene, CDR1 is SGDLS and CDR2 is YYNGEE. CDR3 length equals 15 residues. Here the CDR3 DNA reads TGTGCCAGCAGCTCGGGACAGTCAACTAATGAAAAACTGTTTTTT. Protein sequence: CASSSGQSTNEKLFF.

V and J are TRBV28 and TRBJ1-5; D call uncertain. This CDR3 comprises 15 residues. Per the germline V gene, CDR1 is MDHEN and CDR2 is SYDVKM. The V gene lost 2 bases and the J gene lost 4 bases, with 12 bases spanning the gap. CDR3 loop: CASSLSQLGNQPQHF. Here the CDR3 DNA reads TGTGCCAGCAGTTTAAGTCAACTAGGGAATCAGCCCCAGCATTTT.

The chain couples TRBV19 to TRBJ1-5; D uncertain. The CDR3 extends over 14 amino acids. Trimming left V 5 bases short and J 3 bases short, with 11 bases between. Germline V gene lookup returns CDR1 LNHDA and CDR2 SQIVND (reference sequence). CDR3 sequence: CASSRAGINQPQHF. The CDR3 DNA follows: TGTGCCAGTAGTCGAGCCGGGATCAATCAGCCCCAGCATTTT.

For this clone: The junction and the germline gene differ at one end; a read error may be behind it. The chain links TRBV19 to TRBJ2-5; 11 bases line up with TRBD2. This CDR3 has 12 residues. Per germline, CDR1 LNHDA and CDR2 SQIVND (reference sequence). CDR3 sequence (DNA): TGTGCCAGTGCAAACTCGGGACTAGCGGCCGACTTC. Translation: CASANSGLAADF.

The chain couples TRBV28 to TRBJ2-6; D gene unclear. This CDR3 has 16 amino acids. CDR1 is MDHEN and CDR2 is SYDVKM in the germline V gene. V lost 4 bases, J lost 1 base, and 11 bases lay in between. CDR3 in amino acids: CASSYYTGSGANVLTF. The CDR3 coding sequence is TGTGCCAGCAGTTATTATACGGGTTCTGGGGCCAACGTCCTGACTTTC.

V gene TRBV28 combines with J gene TRBJ1-6; D is unclear. The CDR3 sequence is 17 residues long. Germline V gene lookup returns CDR1 MDHEN and CDR2 SYDVKM. V was cut by 5 bases and J by 0 bases, with 14 bases left in between. The CDR3 here is CASSVPIKSSYNSPLHF. The CDR3 DNA reads TGTGCCAGCAGTGTTCCCATAAAGAGCTCCTATAATTCACCCCTCCACTTT.

V and J are TRBV29-1 and TRBJ2-7; TRBD2 matches at 8 bases. From germline, CDR1 is SQVTM and CDR2 ANQGSEA. CDR3 length: 14 amino acids. J was trimmed by 0 bases and V by 5 bases; bases with no gene match: 6. The CDR3 region is CSVNLAGGSYEQYF. CDR3 coding DNA: TGCAGCGTTAATTTGGCGGGAGGCTCCTACGAGCAGTACTTC.